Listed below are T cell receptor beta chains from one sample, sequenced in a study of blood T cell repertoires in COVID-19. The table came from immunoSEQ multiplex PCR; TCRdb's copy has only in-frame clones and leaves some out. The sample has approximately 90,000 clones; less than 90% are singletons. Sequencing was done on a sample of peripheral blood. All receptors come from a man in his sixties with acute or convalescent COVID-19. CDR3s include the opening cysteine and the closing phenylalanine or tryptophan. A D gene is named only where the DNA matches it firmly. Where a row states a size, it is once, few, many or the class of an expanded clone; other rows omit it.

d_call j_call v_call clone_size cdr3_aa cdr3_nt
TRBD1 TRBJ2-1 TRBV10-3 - CAIRAGQGSDEQFF TGTGCCATCAGGGCAGGACAGGGAAGTGATGAGCAGTTCTTC
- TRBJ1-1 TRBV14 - CASSGDTGLNTEAFF TGTGCCAGCTCCGGGGACACCGGACTGAACACTGAAGCTTTCTTT
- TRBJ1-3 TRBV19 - CASRRVASGNTIYF TGTGCCAGTAGGAGGGTCGCCTCTGGAAACACCATATATTTT
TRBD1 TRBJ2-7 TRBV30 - CAWRQGAYEQYF TGTGCCTGGAGACAGGGGGCCTACGAGCAGTACTTC
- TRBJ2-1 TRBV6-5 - CASSYRHSIWEQFF TGTGCCAGCAGTTACCGCCATAGTATTTGGGAGCAGTTCTTC
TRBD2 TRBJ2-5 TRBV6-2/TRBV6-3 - CASSSWPAGNEETQYF TGTGCCAGCAGTTCCTGGCCAGCGGGAAATGAAGAGACCCAGTACTTC
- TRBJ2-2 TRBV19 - CASTAQGRNTGELFF TGTGCCAGTACGGCCCAGGGGCGTAACACCGGGGAGCTGTTTTTT
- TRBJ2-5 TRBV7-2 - CASSLGGAPHQETQYF TGTGCCAGCAGCTTAGGGGGCGCCCCGCACCAAGAGACCCAGTACTTC
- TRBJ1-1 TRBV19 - CASSAFPGGHMNTEAFF TGTGCCAGTAGTGCCTTCCCGGGGGGACACATGAACACTGAAGCTTTCTTT
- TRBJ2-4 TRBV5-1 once CASSLGGRENIQYF TGCGCCAGCAGCTTGGGGGGGCGCGAAAACATTCAGTACTTC
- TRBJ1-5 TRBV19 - CASSRGQGNQPQHF TGTGCCAGTAGTAGAGGGCAGGGGAATCAGCCCCAGCATTTT
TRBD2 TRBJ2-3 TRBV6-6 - CASRPTSGATDTQYF TGTGCCAGCAGACCAACTAGCGGGGCCACAGATACGCAGTATTTT
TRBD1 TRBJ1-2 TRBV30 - CAWTPGQSYGYTF TGTGCCTGGACGCCGGGACAGAGCTATGGCTACACCTTC
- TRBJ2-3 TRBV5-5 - CASSDYPASHGTDTQYF TGTGCCAGCAGCGACTACCCGGCATCGCACGGCACAGATACGCAGTATTTT
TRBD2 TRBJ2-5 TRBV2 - CASSRLAGGGETQYF TGTGCCAGCAGCAGACTAGCGGGAGGGGGGGAGACCCAGTACTTC
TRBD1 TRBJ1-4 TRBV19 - CASRNGQVTNEKLFF TGTGCCAGTAGAAACGGACAGGTTACTAATGAAAAACTGTTTTTT
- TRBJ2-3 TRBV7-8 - CASSAPGTLHF TGTGCCAGCAGCGCACCCGGGACTCTTCATTTT
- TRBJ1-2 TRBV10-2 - CASSESRVSGYTF TGCGCCAGCAGTGAGTCCAGGGTCTCTGGCTACACCTTC
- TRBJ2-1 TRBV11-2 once CASSSSAGIYNEQFF TGTGCCAGCAGCTCCTCAGCGGGCATCTACAATGAGCAGTTCTTC
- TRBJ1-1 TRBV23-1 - CASSLINGGRTEAFF TGCGCCAGCAGTCTCATTAACGGGGGGCGGACTGAAGCTTTCTTT
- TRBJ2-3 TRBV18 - CASSPPSSEGDTDTQYF TGTGCCAGCTCACCACCGAGCTCGGAGGGAGACACAGATACGCAGTATTTT
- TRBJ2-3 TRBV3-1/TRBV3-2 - CASSQQNVAADTQYF TGTGCCAGCAGCCAACAGAATGTAGCTGCAGATACGCAGTATTTT
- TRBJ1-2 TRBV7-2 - CASSLGSGQLGYGYTF TGTGCCAGCAGCTTAGGATCAGGCCAGTTGGGCTATGGCTACACCTTC
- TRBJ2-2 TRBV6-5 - CASSYSRQGAGELFF TGTGCCAGCAGTTACTCCCGCCAGGGTGCCGGGGAGCTGTTTTTT
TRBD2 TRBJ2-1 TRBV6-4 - CASSALAGGTYNEQFF TGTGCCAGCAGTGCACTAGCGGGGGGTACCTACAATGAGCAGTTCTTC
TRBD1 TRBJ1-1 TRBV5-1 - CASSSTGQLNTEAFF TGCGCCAGCAGCTCGACGGGACAGCTAAACACTGAAGCTTTCTTT
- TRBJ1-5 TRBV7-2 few CASSWGLGRLNQPQHF TGTGCCAGCAGCTGGGGACTGGGACGGCTCAATCAGCCCCAGCATTTT
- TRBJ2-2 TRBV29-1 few CSVDGGRNTGELFF TGCAGCGTTGATGGCGGCAGGAACACCGGGGAGCTGTTTTTT
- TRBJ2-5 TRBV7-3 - CASSLQGRETQYF TGTGCCAGCAGCTTACAGGGTCGAGAGACCCAGTACTTC
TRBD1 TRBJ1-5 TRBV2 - CASSPRGHYQPQHF TGTGCCAGCAGTCCTAGGGGGCACTATCAGCCCCAGCATTTT
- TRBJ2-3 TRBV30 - CAWSVSGADTQYF TGTGCCTGGAGTGTATCAGGGGCAGATACGCAGTATTTT